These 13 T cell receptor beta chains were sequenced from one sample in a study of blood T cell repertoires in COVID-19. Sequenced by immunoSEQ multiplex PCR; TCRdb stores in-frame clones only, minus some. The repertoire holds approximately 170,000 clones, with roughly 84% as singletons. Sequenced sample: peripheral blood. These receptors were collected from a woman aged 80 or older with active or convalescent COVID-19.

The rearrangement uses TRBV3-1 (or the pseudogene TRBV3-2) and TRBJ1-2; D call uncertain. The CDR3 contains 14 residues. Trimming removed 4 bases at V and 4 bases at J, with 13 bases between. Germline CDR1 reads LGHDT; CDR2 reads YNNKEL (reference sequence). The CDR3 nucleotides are TGTGCCAGCAGCCGGGGTCGGGGTAGCTATGGCTACACCTTC. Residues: CASSRGRGSYGYTF.

The CDR3: CASDRTAANYGYTF. CDR3 DNA sequence: TGTGCCAGTGACAGGACTGCTGCTAACTATGGCTACACCTTC. The V call is TRBV6-5, the J call TRBJ1-2; D is possibly TRBD1 (6 bases). This CDR3 comprises 14 residues. Trimming pared 9 bases from V and 0 bases from J, leaving 14 bases between. CDR1 is MNHEY and CDR2 is SVGAGI in the germline V gene.

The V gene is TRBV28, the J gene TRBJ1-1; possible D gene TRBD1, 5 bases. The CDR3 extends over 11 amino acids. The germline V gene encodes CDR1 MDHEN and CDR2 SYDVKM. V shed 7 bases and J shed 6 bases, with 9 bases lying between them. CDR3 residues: CASIGGAEAFF. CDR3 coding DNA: TGTGCCAGCATTGGGGGGGCTGAAGCTTTCTTT.

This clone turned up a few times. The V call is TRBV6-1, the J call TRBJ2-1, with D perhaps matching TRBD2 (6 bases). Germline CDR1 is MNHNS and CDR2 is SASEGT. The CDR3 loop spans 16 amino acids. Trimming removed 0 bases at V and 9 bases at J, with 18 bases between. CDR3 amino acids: CASSEALQLGRGEQFF. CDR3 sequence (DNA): TGTGCCAGCAGTGAAGCCTTACAACTCGGGCGGGGTGAGCAGTTCTTC.

The DNA of the CDR3 is TGTGCCAGTAGTATCTCGATGACTAGCGGGATCTCCTACAATGAGCAGTTCTTC. Translated, it gives CASSISMTSGISYNEQFF. The rearrangement joins TRBV19 to TRBJ2-1, with 11 bases fitting TRBD2. Unmatched junction bases numbered 7, after V lost 3 bases and J lost 0 bases. Germline V gene sequence: CDR1 LNHDA, CDR2 SQIVND (reference sequence). There are 18 residues in the CDR3.

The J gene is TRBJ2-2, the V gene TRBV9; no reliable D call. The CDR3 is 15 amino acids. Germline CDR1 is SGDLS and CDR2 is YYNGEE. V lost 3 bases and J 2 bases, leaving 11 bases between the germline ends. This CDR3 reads CASSGRLINTGELFF. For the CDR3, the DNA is TGTGCCAGCAGCGGCCGACTGATAAACACCGGGGAGCTGTTTTTT. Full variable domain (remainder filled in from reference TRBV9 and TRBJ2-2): DSGVTQTPKHLITATGQRVTLRCSPRSGDLSVYWYQQSLDQGLQFLIQYYNGEERAKGNILERFSAQQFPDLHSELNLSSLELGDSALYFCASSGRLINTGELFFGEGSRLTVL.

The CDR3 region is CASSEEGLAPRSYNEQFF. For the CDR3, the DNA is TGTGCCAGCAGTGAAGAGGGACTGGCCCCTCGGTCCTACAATGAGCAGTTCTTC. This rearrangement joins TRBV6-1 to TRBJ2-1, with D tentatively TRBD2 (6 bases). The CDR3 length is 18 residues. The germline gives CDR1 MNHNS, CDR2 SASEGT. V lost 1 base and J lost 1, with 17 bases in between.

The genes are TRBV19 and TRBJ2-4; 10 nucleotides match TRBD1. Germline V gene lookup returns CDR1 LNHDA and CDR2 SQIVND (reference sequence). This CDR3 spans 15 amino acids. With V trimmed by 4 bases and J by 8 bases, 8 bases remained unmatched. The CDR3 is CASSTQTGGAYIQYF. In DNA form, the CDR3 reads TGTGCCAGTAGTACCCAGACAGGGGGCGCATACATTCAGTACTTC. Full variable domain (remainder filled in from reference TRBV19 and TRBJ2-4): DGGITQSPKYLFRKEGQNVTLSCEQNLNHDAMYWYRQDPGQGLRLIYYSQIVNDFQKGDIAEGYSVSREKKESFPLTVTSAQKNPTAFYLCASSTQTGGAYIQYFGAGTRLSVL.

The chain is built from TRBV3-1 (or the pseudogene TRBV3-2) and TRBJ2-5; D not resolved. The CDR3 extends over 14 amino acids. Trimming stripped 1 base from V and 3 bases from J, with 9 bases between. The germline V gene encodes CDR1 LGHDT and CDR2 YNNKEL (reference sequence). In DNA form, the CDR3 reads TGTGCCAGCAGCCAAGGACAACGAGAAGAGACCCAGTACTTC. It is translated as CASSQGQREETQYF.

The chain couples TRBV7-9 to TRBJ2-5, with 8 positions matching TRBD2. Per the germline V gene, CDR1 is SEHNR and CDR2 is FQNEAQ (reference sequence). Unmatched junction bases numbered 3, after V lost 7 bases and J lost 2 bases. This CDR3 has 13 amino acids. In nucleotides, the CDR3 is TGTGCCAGCAACCGGGGGGGGCAAGAGACCCAGTACTTC. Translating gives CASNRGGQETQYF.

The CDR3 coding sequence is TGTGCCAGCACTGGTCAGGCTAGCGGTAACTACGAGCAGTACTTC. Translating gives CASTGQASGNYEQYF. The rearrangement uses TRBV6-5 and TRBJ2-7; 7 nucleotides align to TRBD2. V shed 7 bases and J 3 bases; nucleotides not matched to a gene: 12. Germline values: CDR1 MNHEY, CDR2 SVGAGI. The CDR3 contains 15 residues.

The CDR3 DNA follows: TGCGCCAGCAGCTTACAGACGGACTTCTACGAGCAGTACTTC. Its translation: CASSLQTDFYEQYF. The genes are TRBV5-1 and TRBJ2-7; maybe TRBD2 (5 bases). CDR1 is SGHRS and CDR2 is YFSETQ in the germline V gene. This CDR3 spans 14 amino acids. V lost 2 bases and J lost 3, with 12 bases in between.

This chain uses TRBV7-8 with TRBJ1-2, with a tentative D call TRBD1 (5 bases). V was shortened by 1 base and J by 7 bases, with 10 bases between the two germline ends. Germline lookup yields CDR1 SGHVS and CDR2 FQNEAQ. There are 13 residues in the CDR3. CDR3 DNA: TGTGCCAGCAGCTTAGACCGGGGGGGTGGCTACACCTTC. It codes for CASSLDRGGGYTF.